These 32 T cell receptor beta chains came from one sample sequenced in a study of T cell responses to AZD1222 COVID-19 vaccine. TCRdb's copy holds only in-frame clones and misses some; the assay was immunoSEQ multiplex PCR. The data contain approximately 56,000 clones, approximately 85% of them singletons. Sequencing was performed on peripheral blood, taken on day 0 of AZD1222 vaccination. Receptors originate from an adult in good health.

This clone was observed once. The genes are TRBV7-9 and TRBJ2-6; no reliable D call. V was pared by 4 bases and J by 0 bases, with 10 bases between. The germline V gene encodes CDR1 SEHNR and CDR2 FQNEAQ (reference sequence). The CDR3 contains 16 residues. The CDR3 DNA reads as TGTGCCAGCAGCTCAACGACCAGCTCTGGGGCCAACGTCCTGACTTTC. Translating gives CASSSTTSSGANVLTF.

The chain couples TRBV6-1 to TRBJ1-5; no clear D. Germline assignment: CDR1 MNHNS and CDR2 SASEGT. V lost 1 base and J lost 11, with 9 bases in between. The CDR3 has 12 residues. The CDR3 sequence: CASSEGSRAQHF. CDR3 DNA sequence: TGTGCCAGCAGTGAAGGTTCGAGGGCCCAGCATTTT.

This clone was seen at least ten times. CDR3 amino acids: CAISEATEQYF. The CDR3 coding sequence is TGTGCCATCAGTGAAGCGACCGAGCAGTACTTC. The rearrangement uses TRBV10-3 and TRBJ2-7, with D unclear. The CDR3 is made up of 11 amino acids. Germline CDR1 is ENHRY and CDR2 is SYGVKD. V lost 3 bases, J lost 6 bases, and 6 bases lay in between.

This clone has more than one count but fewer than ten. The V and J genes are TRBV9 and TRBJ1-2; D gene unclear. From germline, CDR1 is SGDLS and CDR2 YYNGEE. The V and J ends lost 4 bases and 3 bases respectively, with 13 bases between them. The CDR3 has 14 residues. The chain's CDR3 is CASSLRPGDYGYTF. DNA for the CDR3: TGTGCCAGCAGCCTCCGGCCAGGAGACTATGGCTACACCTTC.

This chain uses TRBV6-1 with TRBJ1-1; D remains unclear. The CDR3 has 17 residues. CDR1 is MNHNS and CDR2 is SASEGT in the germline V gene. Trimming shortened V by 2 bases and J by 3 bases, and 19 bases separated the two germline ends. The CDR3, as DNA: TGTGCCAGCAGTGAACTTGGCTGGGGAGAGTGGGACACTGAAGCTTTCTTT. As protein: CASSELGWGEWDTEAFF.

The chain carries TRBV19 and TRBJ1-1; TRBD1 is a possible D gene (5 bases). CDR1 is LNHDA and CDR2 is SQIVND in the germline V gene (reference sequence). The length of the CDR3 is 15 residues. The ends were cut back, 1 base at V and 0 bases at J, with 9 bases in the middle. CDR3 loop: CASSIGDSMNTEAFF. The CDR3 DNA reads TGTGCCAGTAGTATAGGTGACAGCATGAACACTGAAGCTTTCTTT.

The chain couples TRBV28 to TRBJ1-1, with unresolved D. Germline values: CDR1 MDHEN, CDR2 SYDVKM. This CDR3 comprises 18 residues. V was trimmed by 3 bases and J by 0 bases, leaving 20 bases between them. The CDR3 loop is CASSFNKKPDNMNTEAFF. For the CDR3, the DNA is TGTGCCAGCAGTTTTAACAAAAAGCCGGATAACATGAACACTGAAGCTTTCTTT.

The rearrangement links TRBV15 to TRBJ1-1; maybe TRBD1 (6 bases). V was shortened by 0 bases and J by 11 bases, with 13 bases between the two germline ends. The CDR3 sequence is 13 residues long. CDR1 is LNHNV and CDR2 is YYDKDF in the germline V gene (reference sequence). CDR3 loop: CATSRDLSGVAFF. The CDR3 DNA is TGTGCCACCAGCAGAGATCTCTCAGGGGTGGCTTTCTTT.

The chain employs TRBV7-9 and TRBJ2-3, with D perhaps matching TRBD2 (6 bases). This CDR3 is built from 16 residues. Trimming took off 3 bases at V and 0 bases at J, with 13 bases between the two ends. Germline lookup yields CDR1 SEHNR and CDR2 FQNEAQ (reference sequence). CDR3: CASSFIGGASTDTQYF. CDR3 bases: TGTGCCAGCAGCTTTATCGGGGGAGCTAGCACAGATACGCAGTATTTT.

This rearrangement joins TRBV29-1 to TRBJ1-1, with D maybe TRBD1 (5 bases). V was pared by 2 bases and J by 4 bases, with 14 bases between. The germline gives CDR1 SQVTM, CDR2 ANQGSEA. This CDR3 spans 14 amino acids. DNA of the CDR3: TGCAGCGTTGAAAAACAGAGGGGTGGCACTGAAGCTTTCTTT. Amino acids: CSVEKQRGGTEAFF.

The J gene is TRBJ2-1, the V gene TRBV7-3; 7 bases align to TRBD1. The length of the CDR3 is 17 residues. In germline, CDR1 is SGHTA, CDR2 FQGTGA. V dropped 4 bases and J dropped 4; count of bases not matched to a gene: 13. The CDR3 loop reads CASSYSGQLVGYNEQFF. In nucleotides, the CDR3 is TGTGCCAGCAGCTACTCGGGACAGTTAGTGGGGTACAATGAGCAGTTCTTC.

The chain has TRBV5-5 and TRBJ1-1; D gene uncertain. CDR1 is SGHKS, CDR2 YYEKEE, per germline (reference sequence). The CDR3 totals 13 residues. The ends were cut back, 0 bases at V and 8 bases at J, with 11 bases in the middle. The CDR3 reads CASSLESKFEAFF. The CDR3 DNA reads TGTGCCAGCAGCTTGGAGTCCAAGTTCGAAGCTTTCTTT.

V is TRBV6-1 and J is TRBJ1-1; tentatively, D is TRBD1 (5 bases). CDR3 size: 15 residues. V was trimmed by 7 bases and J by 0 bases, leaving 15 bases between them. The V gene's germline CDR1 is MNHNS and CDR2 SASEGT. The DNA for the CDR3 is TGTGCCAGCAATCGGGAGTGGGGCATGAACACTGAAGCTTTCTTT. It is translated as CASNREWGMNTEAFF.

The CDR3: CASSFSTSNQPQHF. In DNA, the CDR3 is TGTGCCAGCAGCTTCTCTACTAGCAATCAGCCCCAGCATTTT. The rearrangement joins TRBV5-5 to TRBJ1-5; D gene ambiguous. Trimming shortened V by 2 bases and J by 0 bases, and 6 bases separated the two germline ends. This CDR3 is 14 amino acids long. Germline lookup yields CDR1 SGHKS and CDR2 YYEKEE (reference sequence).

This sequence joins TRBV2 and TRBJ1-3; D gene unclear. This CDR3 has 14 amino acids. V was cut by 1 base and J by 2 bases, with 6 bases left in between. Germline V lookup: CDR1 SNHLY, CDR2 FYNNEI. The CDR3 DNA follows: TGTGCCAGCAGTGAAGAGGGTGCTGGAAACACCATATATTTT. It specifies CASSEEGAGNTIYF.

CDR3 nucleotides: TGTGCCACCAGCCTTCGACTATCGGCGGTAGGGGAAAAACTGTTTTTT. Translating it yields CATSLRLSAVGEKLFF. This sequence joins TRBV15 and TRBJ1-4, with D uncertain. This CDR3 comprises 16 residues. CDR1 and CDR2 (germline): LNHNV, YYDKDF (reference sequence). V gave up 5 bases and J gave up 8 bases, with 21 bases separating them.

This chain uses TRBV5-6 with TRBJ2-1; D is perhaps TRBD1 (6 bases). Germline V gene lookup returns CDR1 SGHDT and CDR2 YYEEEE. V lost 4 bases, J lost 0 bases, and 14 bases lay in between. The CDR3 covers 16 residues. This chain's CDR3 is CASSNYRDSSYNEQFF. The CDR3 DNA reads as TGTGCCAGCAGCAATTACAGGGATAGCTCCTACAATGAGCAGTTCTTC.

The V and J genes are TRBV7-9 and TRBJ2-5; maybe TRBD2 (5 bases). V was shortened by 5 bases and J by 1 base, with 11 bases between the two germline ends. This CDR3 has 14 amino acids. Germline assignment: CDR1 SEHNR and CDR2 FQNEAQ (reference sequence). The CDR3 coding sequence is TGTGCCAGCAGCCCGGGGTTTTTCCAAGAGACCCAGTACTTC. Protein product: CASSPGFFQETQYF.

CDR3 nucleotide sequence: TGTGCCATCAGTGAGTCGAGGGGGGCCGCCACGGGAAACGAGCAGTTCTTC. Encoded protein: CAISESRGAATGNEQFF. The genes are TRBV10-3 and TRBJ2-1, with D perhaps TRBD1 or TRBD2 (6 bases each). This CDR3 is built from 17 residues. V dropped 0 bases and J dropped 10 bases, with 22 bases sitting between them. Germline loops: CDR1 ENHRY, CDR2 SYGVKD.

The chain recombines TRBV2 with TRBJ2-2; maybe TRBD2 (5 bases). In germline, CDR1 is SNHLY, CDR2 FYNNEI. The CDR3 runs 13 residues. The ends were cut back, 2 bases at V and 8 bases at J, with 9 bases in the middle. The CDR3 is CASSESRVGELFF. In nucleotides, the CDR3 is TGTGCCAGCAGTGAATCGAGGGTAGGGGAGCTGTTTTTT.

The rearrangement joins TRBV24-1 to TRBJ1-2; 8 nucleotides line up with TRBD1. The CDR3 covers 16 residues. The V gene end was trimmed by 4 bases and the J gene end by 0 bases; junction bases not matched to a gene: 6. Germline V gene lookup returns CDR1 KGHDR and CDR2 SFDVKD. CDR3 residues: CATSDDRGLANYGYTF. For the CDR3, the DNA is TGTGCCACCAGTGACGACAGGGGTCTAGCTAACTATGGCTACACCTTC.

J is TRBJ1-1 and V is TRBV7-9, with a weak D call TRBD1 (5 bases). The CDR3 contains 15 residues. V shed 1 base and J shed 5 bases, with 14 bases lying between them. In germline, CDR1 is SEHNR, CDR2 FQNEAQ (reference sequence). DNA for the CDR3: TGTGCCAGCAGCTTAGTTGGGGGAACGGCTACTGAAGCTTTCTTT. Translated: CASSLVGGTATEAFF.

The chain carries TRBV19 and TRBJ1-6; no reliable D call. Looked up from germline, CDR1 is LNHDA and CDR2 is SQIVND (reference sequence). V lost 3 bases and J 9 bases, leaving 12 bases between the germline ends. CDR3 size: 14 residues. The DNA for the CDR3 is TGTGCCAGTAGTATGGTCGGAACCAGTTCACCCCTCCACTTT. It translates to CASSMVGTSSPLHF.

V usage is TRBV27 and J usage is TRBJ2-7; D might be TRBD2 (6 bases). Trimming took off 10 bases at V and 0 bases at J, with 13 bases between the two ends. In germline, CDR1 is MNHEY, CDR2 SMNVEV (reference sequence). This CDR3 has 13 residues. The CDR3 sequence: CANGGPCSYEQYF. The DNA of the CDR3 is TGTGCCAACGGGGGACCGTGCTCCTACGAGCAGTACTTC.

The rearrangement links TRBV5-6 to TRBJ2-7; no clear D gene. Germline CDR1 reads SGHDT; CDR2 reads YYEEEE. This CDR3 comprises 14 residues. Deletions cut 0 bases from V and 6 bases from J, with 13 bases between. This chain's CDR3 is CASSLASRRAEQYF. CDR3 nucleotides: TGTGCCAGCAGCTTGGCAAGCCGCCGAGCCGAGCAGTACTTC.

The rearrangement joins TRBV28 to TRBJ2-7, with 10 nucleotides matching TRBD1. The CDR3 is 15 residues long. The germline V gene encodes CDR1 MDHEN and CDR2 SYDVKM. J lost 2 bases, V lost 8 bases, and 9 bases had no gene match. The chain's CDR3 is CASSNLGTGAYEQYF. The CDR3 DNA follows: TGTGCCAGCTCAAATTTGGGGACAGGGGCCTACGAGCAGTACTTC.

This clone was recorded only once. The CDR3 nucleotides are TGTGCCACCTTGGAGGTGAATGAGCAGTTCTTC. Translating gives CATLEVNEQFF. The chain has TRBV19 and TRBJ2-1; D possibly corresponds to TRBD2 (5 bases). Deletions cut 10 bases from V and 7 bases from J, with 11 bases between. Germline-derived CDR1 and CDR2 are LNHDA and SQIVND (reference sequence). The CDR3 covers 11 residues.

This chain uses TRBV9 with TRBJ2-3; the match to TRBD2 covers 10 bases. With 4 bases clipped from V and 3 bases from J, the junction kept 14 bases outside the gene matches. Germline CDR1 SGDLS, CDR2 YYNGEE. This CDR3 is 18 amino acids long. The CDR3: CASSRRPRASGGTDTQYF. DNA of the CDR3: TGTGCCAGCAGCCGCCGACCGAGGGCTAGCGGGGGAACAGATACGCAGTATTTT. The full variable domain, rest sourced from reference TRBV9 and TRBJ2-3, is DSGVTQTPKHLITATGQRVTLRCSPRSGDLSVYWYQQSLDQGLQFLIQYYNGEERAKGNILERFSAQQFPDLHSELNLSSLELGDSALYFCASSRRPRASGGTDTQYFGPGTRLTVL.

The CDR3 reads CASSLAGVPFNEQFF. The DNA of the CDR3 is TGTGCCAGCAGCTTGGCGGGGGTCCCATTTAATGAGCAGTTCTTC. The chain couples TRBV5-4 to TRBJ2-1; D possibly corresponds to TRBD2 (6 bases). V was pared by 0 bases and J by 7 bases, with 14 bases between. The CDR3 is 15 amino acids. Per the germline V gene, CDR1 is SGHNT and CDR2 is YYREEE (reference sequence).

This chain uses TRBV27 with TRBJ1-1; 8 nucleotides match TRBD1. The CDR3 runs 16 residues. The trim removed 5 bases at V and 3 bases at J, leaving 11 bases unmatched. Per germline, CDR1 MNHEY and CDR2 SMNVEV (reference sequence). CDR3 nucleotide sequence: TGTGCCAGCAGTCTCCGGACAGGGATGGGGGACACTGAAGCTTTCTTT. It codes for CASSLRTGMGDTEAFF.

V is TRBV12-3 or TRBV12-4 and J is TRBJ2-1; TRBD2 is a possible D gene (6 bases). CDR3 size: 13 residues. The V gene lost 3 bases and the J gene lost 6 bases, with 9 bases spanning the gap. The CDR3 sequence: CASSFETSNEQFF. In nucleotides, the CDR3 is TGTGCCAGCAGTTTCGAGACTAGCAATGAGCAGTTCTTC.

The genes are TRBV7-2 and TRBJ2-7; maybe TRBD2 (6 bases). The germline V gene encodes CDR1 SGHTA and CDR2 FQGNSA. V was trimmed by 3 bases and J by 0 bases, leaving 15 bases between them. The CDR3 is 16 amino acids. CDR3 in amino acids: CASSFRAGGSSYEQYF. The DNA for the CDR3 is TGTGCCAGCAGCTTCAGAGCGGGTGGAAGCTCCTACGAGCAGTACTTC.